These 31 T cell receptor beta chains were sequenced from one sample in a study of monozygotic twins with inflammatory bowel disease. TCRdb reprocessed the 5' RACE reads and keeps a single row for each CDR3 protein, giving no DNA. The sample totals 170,000 or so distinct CDR3 sequences. Sequences were obtained from blood. The receptors come from a human donor with ulcerative colitis or Crohn's disease, or a healthy co-twin of an affected twin (not recorded which).

This sequence joins TRBV5-5 and TRBJ1-1; the D gene TCRdb calls, TRBD1, cannot be checked with no DNA. The CDR3 loop spans 17 amino acids. In germline, CDR1 is SGHKS, CDR2 YYEKEE (reference sequence). The CDR3 here is CASSLPRTGEMNTEAFF.

V gene TRBV5-5 combines with J gene TRBJ2-5; absent DNA, TCRdb's TRBD2 call cannot be checked. CDR1 and CDR2 (germline): SGHKS, YYEKEE (reference sequence). The CDR3 covers 15 residues. CDR3 region: CASSLWSGGEETQYF.

The chain couples TRBV6-1 to TRBJ2-7; with no DNA, the TCRdb D assignment of TRBD1 cannot be verified. The CDR3 consists of 14 residues. Germline CDR1 reads MNHNS; CDR2 reads SASEGT. The CDR3 reads CASSEGQGSYEQYF.

This chain connects TRBV11-2 to TRBJ2-5; the D gene TCRdb calls, TRBD2, cannot be checked with no DNA. Germline V CDR1 and CDR2: SGHAT, FQNNGV. The CDR3 length is 18 residues. CDR3 sequence reads: CASSFFHSGGPSFETQYF.

The chain uses TRBV11-2 and TRBJ2-7; TCRdb's D call, TRBD2, is unchecked because there is no DNA. The germline V gene encodes CDR1 SGHAT and CDR2 FQNNGV. The CDR3 has 14 amino acids. The CDR3 sequence is CASVGPSKRSEQYF.

The gene calls are TRBV6-5 and TRBJ2-2; TCRdb's assignment of TRBD1 cannot be checked, as there is no DNA. CDR3 size: 18 residues. Germline loops: CDR1 MNHEY, CDR2 SVGAGI. The chain's CDR3 is CASSYSGQGTANTGELFF.

The rearrangement links TRBV5-1 to TRBJ2-3; TCRdb lists TRBD1, though no DNA is available to test this call. This CDR3 has 16 amino acids. Germline lookup yields CDR1 SGHRS and CDR2 YFSETQ. This CDR3 is CASSRAQGAGTDTQYF.

The chain's CDR3 is CASSQDSLAWTQYF. The rearrangement links TRBV4-2 to TRBJ2-5; the D gene TCRdb calls, TRBD2, cannot be checked with no DNA. Per the germline V gene, CDR1 is LGHNA and CDR2 is YNFKEQ. The CDR3 totals 14 residues.

The V gene is TRBV27, the J gene TRBJ1-6. Per germline, CDR1 MNHEY and CDR2 SMNVEV (reference sequence). The CDR3 spans 14 residues. The CDR3 reads CASSLYPRNSPLHF.

The chain recombines TRBV30 with TRBJ2-3; lacking DNA, the TRBD1 call made by TCRdb goes unchecked. The length of the CDR3 is 13 residues. Germline CDR1 is GTSNPN and CDR2 is SVGIG (reference sequence). The CDR3 loop is CAWSVGAADTQYF.

The rearrangement links TRBV19 to TRBJ2-2. Germline values: CDR1 LNHDA, CDR2 SQIVND (reference sequence). The CDR3 totals 14 residues. CDR3 in amino acids: CASSHRWEMGELFF.

The chain recombines TRBV12-3 or TRBV12-4 with TRBJ1-1. The CDR3 contains 15 residues. The CDR3 reads CASSLGPGRGTEAFF.

This chain joins TRBV12-3 or TRBV12-4 and TRBJ2-5; with no DNA, the TCRdb D assignment of TRBD2 cannot be verified. The length of the CDR3 is 16 residues. CDR3 in amino acids: CASSFRGGGAQETQYF.

This sequence joins TRBV6-1 and TRBJ1-5; without DNA, the TCRdb call of TRBD1 cannot be checked. Germline V lookup: CDR1 MNHNS, CDR2 SASEGT. This CDR3 is 15 amino acids long. The CDR3 reads CASSPWTGFYQPQHF.

The chain combines TRBV7-4 with TRBJ2-3. The germline CDR1 and CDR2 sequences are SGHVT and SQSDAQ. This CDR3 comprises 16 residues. This CDR3 is CASSLASWKYTDTQYF.

The chain couples TRBV19 to TRBJ2-2; the D call of TRBD1 rests on TCRdb alone, since no DNA is present to check it. This CDR3 has 17 amino acids. Germline CDR1 LNHDA, CDR2 SQIVND (reference sequence). This CDR3 reads CASSPPLGTANTGELFF.

The chain is built from TRBV27 and TRBJ1-6. The CDR3 runs 16 residues. The V gene's germline CDR1 is MNHEY and CDR2 SMNVEV (reference sequence). CDR3 region: CASSSLESSYNSPLHF.

The chain joins TRBV2 to TRBJ2-5; TCRdb returns TRBD1, unconfirmable since there is no DNA. CDR1 and CDR2 from the germline V gene are SNHLY and FYNNEI. The CDR3 has 13 residues. CDR3 residues: CASSDDRQETQYF.

V usage is TRBV5-1 and J usage is TRBJ1-4. The CDR3 is 13 residues long. CDR1 is SGHRS, CDR2 YFSETQ, per germline. CDR3 protein: CASSLIRKEKLFF. The variable domain in full, completed from reference TRBV5-1 and TRBJ1-4, reads KAGVTQTPRYLIKTRGQQVTLSCSPISGHRSVSWYQQTPGQGLQFLFEYFSETQRNKGNFPGRFSGRQFSNSRSEMNVSTLELGDSALYLCASSLIRKEKLFFGSGTQLSVL.

This chain links TRBV10-2 with TRBJ1-6; the TCRdb D gene call, TRBD1, has no DNA to confirm it. The germline CDR1 and CDR2 sequences are WSHSY and SAAADI. The CDR3 consists of 14 residues. The CDR3 sequence: CASLGTGGGSPLHF.

J is TRBJ2-5 and V is TRBV7-2; TCRdb selects TRBD1, and the lack of DNA leaves this call unchecked. CDR1 and CDR2 from the germline V gene are SGHTA and FQGNSA. There are 17 residues in the CDR3. This chain's CDR3 is CASSSRGRGRIQETQYF.

This chain connects TRBV3-1 to TRBJ2-3. The CDR3 sequence is 15 residues long. Germline CDR1 is LGHDT and CDR2 is YNNKEL (reference sequence). CDR3: CASSQGVQWTDTQYF.

This rearrangement joins TRBV29-1 to TRBJ1-5; the D call from TCRdb, TRBD1, cannot be confirmed without DNA. The CDR3 covers 12 residues. The germline gives CDR1 SQVTM, CDR2 ANQGSEA. CDR3 residues: CSVGDSNQPQHF.

The gene calls are TRBV19 and TRBJ2-1; with no DNA, the TCRdb D assignment of TRBD1 cannot be verified. Looked up from germline, CDR1 is LNHDA and CDR2 is SQIVND (reference sequence). This CDR3 region has 13 residues. CDR3: CASSPGGDNEQFF. Full variable domain (outside the CDR3, taken from reference TRBV19 and TRBJ2-1): DGGITQSPKYLFRKEGQNVTLSCEQNLNHDAMYWYRQDPGQGLRLIYYSQIVNDFQKGDIAEGYSVSREKKESFPLTVTSAQKNPTAFYLCASSPGGDNEQFFGPGTRLTVL.

The rearrangement links TRBV5-4 to TRBJ1-2; the D gene TCRdb calls, TRBD1, cannot be checked with no DNA. This CDR3 has 15 amino acids. The germline V gene encodes CDR1 SGHNT and CDR2 YYREEE (reference sequence). The chain's CDR3 is CASSQQGALSYCYTF.

The CDR3 protein is CASSSGGGNTDTQYF. The rearrangement uses TRBV5-1 and TRBJ2-3; TCRdb reports TRBD2, a call that lacks DNA to check it against. The CDR3 covers 15 residues. The germline V gene has CDR1 SGHRS and CDR2 YFSETQ.

This rearrangement joins TRBV7-2 to TRBJ2-3; with no DNA, the TCRdb D assignment of TRBD2 cannot be verified. This CDR3 spans 12 amino acids. In germline, CDR1 is SGHTA, CDR2 FQGNSA. Here the CDR3 reads CASGRFTDTQYF.

The V gene is TRBV20-1, the J gene TRBJ2-3; there is no DNA to check the TCRdb D call of TRBD1. CDR3 length equals 15 residues. Per the germline V gene, CDR1 is DFQATT and CDR2 is SNEGSKA (reference sequence). The CDR3 sequence: CSARDPRTPTDTQYF.

The rearrangement joins TRBV10-3 to TRBJ1-1; TCRdb picks TRBD1, but there is no DNA to check that call. The CDR3 contains 13 residues. The germline gives CDR1 ENHRY, CDR2 SYGVKD. The CDR3 here is CASRQNRNTEAFF.

The chain carries TRBV12-3 or TRBV12-4 and TRBJ1-1; the TRBD1 assignment by TCRdb is unverifiable without DNA. This CDR3 comprises 13 residues. The CDR3 sequence is CASTLDRGQRAFF.

The V call is TRBV5-6, the J call TRBJ2-7; the D gene TCRdb calls, TRBD1, cannot be checked with no DNA. Looked up from germline, CDR1 is SGHDT and CDR2 is YYEEEE. The CDR3 is 13 amino acids. CDR3 sequence reads: CASATGLSYEQYF.